The rows below give T cell receptor beta chains drawn from one sample of a study of blood T cell repertoires in COVID-19. Profiled with immunoSEQ multiplex PCR; TCRdb holds only in-frame clones, not every one. The sample contains about 200,000 clones, 81% of which appear only once. The sample consisted of PBMCs or T cells enriched from blood (not recorded which). These TCRs come from a woman between 45 and 65 years old with acute COVID-19. The CDR3 runs from the conserved cysteine through the conserved F or W. A D gene is named only where the DNA matches it firmly. The size field is filled for only some rows; it gives once, few, many or a size class.

size: .
J: TRBJ2-7
D: .
V: TRBV7-9
CDR3: CASSRTVAATEQYF
DNA: TGTGCCAGCAGCCGCACGGTAGCAGCCACCGAGCAGTACTTC

size: .
J: TRBJ2-1
D: TRBD2
V: TRBV28
CDR3: CASSSSGSSYNEQFF
DNA: TGTGCCAGCAGTTCTAGCGGGAGTTCCTACAATGAGCAGTTCTTC

size: .
J: TRBJ1-3
D: .
V: TRBV5-5
CDR3: CASSLRQGRVSGNTIYF
DNA: TGTGCCAGCAGCCTACGGCAGGGCAGGGTCTCTGGAAACACCATATATTTT

size: once
J: TRBJ1-2
D: .
V: TRBV2
CDR3: CASQGYGYTF
DNA: TGTGCCAGTCAGGGTTATGGCTACACCTTC

size: .
J: TRBJ2-1
D: .
V: TRBV10-3
CDR3: CAISEGGYNEQFF
DNA: TGTGCCATCAGTGAGGGCGGATACAATGAGCAGTTCTTC

size: few
J: TRBJ2-2
D: TRBD1
V: TRBV5-1
CDR3: CASSFDRVAGELFF
DNA: TGCGCCAGCAGCTTCGACAGGGTTGCCGGGGAGCTGTTTTTT

size: .
J: TRBJ1-2
D: TRBD1
V: TRBV9
CDR3: CASSAQQGSVIYGYTF
DNA: TGTGCCAGCAGCGCACAACAGGGGTCGGTTATCTATGGCTACACCTTC

size: .
J: TRBJ1-2
D: TRBD1
V: TRBV18
CDR3: CASSPPKGASYGYTF
DNA: TGTGCCAGCTCACCACCCAAGGGGGCGAGCTATGGCTACACCTTC

size: .
J: TRBJ2-7
D: TRBD2
V: TRBV27
CDR3: CASSLGASGRAREQYF
DNA: TGTGCCAGCAGTTTAGGAGCTAGCGGGAGGGCCCGCGAGCAGTACTTC

size: .
J: TRBJ2-7
D: .
V: TRBV6-5
CDR3: CASSQRRGGSHEQYF
DNA: TGTGCCAGCAGCCAACGGAGGGGGGGGTCCCACGAGCAGTACTTC

size: .
J: TRBJ2-7
D: TRBD1
V: TRBV5-1
CDR3: CASGRDRGNYEQYF
DNA: TGCGCCAGCGGTAGGGACAGGGGAAACTACGAGCAGTACTTC

size: once
J: TRBJ1-4
D: TRBD1
V: TRBV28
CDR3: CASSLPGQGINEKLFF
DNA: TGTGCCAGCAGTTTGCCCGGACAGGGAATTAATGAAAAACTGTTTTTT

size: .
J: TRBJ1-5
D: TRBD1
V: TRBV6-2/TRBV6-3
CDR3: CASSYRQGNNQPQHF
DNA: TGTGCCAGCAGTTATCGACAGGGGAACAATCAGCCCCAGCATTTT

size: .
J: TRBJ2-7
D: TRBD1
V: TRBV5-1
CDR3: CASSLGQGLGLSEQYF
DNA: TGCGCCAGCAGCTTGGGACAGGGCCTCGGACTCTCCGAGCAGTACTTC

size: .
J: TRBJ2-1
D: TRBD2
V: TRBV12-3/TRBV12-4
CDR3: CASSEIAGEQFF
DNA: TGTGCCAGCAGTGAAATAGCGGGAGAGCAGTTCTTC

size: .
J: TRBJ2-1
D: TRBD2
V: TRBV7-3
CDR3: CASSFQSLRLAGALRYNEQFF
DNA: TGTGCCAGCAGCTTCCAATCATTACGACTAGCGGGGGCGTTGAGGTACAATGAGCAGTTCTTC

size: once
J: TRBJ2-7
D: .
V: TRBV18
CDR3: CASSPGQREQYF
DNA: TGTGCCAGCTCGCCTGGACAGCGGGAGCAGTACTTC

size: .
J: TRBJ2-3
D: TRBD2
V: TRBV11-2
CDR3: CASSLLAGVPGTDTQYF
DNA: TGTGCCAGCAGCTTACTGGCGGGGGTGCCGGGCACAGATACGCAGTATTTT

size: .
J: TRBJ2-5
D: TRBD1
V: TRBV18
CDR3: CASSPRQGSQGETQYF
DNA: TGTGCCAGCTCACCCCGACAGGGGTCCCAGGGAGAGACCCAGTACTTC

size: .
J: TRBJ2-5
D: .
V: TRBV7-2
CDR3: CASSSQGLAGETQYF
DNA: TGTGCCAGCAGCTCCCAAGGGCTAGCAGGAGAGACCCAGTACTTC

size: once
J: TRBJ1-1
D: .
V: TRBV6-5
CDR3: CASSSVNTEAFF
DNA: TGTGCCAGCAGCTCAGTGAACACTGAAGCTTTCTTT

size: once
J: TRBJ2-1
D: TRBD1
V: TRBV5-1
CDR3: CASSLQGVDEQFF
DNA: TGCGCCAGCAGCTTACAGGGGGTCGATGAGCAGTTCTTC